This T cell receptor (beta chain) is from a study of identical twins. Whole-study findings and limits: Invariant cells of the MAIT and iNKT types might have partly distorted the zero-insertion analyses.

Through template switching, a universal primer site was introduced, and the cDNA contained unique molecular identifiers. Via MiXCR, TCRdb re-called the 5' RACE reads, giving one row per CDR3 protein. The data contain about 280,000 distinct CDR3 sequences, roughly 8.6% of them seen just once; the ten biggest clones take up over 2%. This clonotype was detected ten times or more. Its specificity is not known. The CDR3 runs 16 residues. V was pared by 3 bases and J by 6 bases, with 4 bases of the junction left unmatched. The germline gives CDR1 LGHDT, CDR2 YNNKEL (reference sequence). These same data were also listed under a study on yellow fever vaccine responses in identical twins. That study reports: Twins' vaccine T cell responses reportedly seemed partly convergent and partly personalized.

The chain couples TRBV3-1 to TRBJ2-1; 14 nucleotides agree with TRBD2. The clonotype originates from a woman aged 18-30 years in good health. The sequencing sample was made of memory (CD45RO+) T cells sorted from blood. The CDR3 here is CASSHGLAGGRNEQFF. DNA for the CDR3: TGTGCCAGCAGCCACGGACTAGCGGGGGGTCGCAATGAGCAGTTCTTC.